These T cell receptor beta chains were read from a single sample in a study of blood T cell repertoires in COVID-19. Clones were sequenced by immunoSEQ multiplex PCR, and TCRdb holds only the in-frame ones, with some missing. The sample includes about 140,000 clones, 87% of them seen just once. Sequencing was performed on peripheral blood. These TCRs come from a man aged 45-60 years who had recovered from COVID-19. Each CDR3 is given with its conserved first and last residue. D genes are given only for firm matches. Rows give clone size only sometimes, using once, few, many, or a class for an expanded clone.

>TRBD1|TRBJ1-6|TRBV7-9|.
CASSTRQGAHNSPLHF
TGTGCCAGCAGCACAAGACAGGGGGCACATAATTCACCCCTCCACTTT
>TRBD1|TRBJ2-2|TRBV29-1|.
CSVRGQAVGELFF
TGCAGCGTTCGAGGACAGGCGGTCGGGGAGCTGTTTTTT
>TRBD1|TRBJ1-1|TRBV19|.
CASSINPTGVNTEAFF
TGTGCCAGTAGTATTAACCCCACAGGGGTGAACACTGAAGCTTTCTTT
>TRBD2|TRBJ2-5|TRBV6-2/TRBV6-3|.
CASSYWGLAGEQETQYF
TGTGCCAGCAGTTACTGGGGACTAGCGGGGGAACAAGAGACCCAGTACTTC
>.|TRBJ1-2|TRBV9|many
CASSVVAGDFENGYTF
TGTGCCAGCAGCGTAGTGGCCGGGGATTTCGAGAATGGCTACACCTTC
>TRBD1|TRBJ1-6|TRBV6-6|.
CASSYRGQDSPLHF
TGTGCCAGCAGTTACAGGGGGCAGGATTCACCCCTCCACTTT
>.|TRBJ2-4|TRBV4-3|.
CASSQDRPLAKNIQYF
TGCGCCAGCAGCCAAGATCGCCCACTAGCCAAAAACATTCAGTACTTC
>.|TRBJ1-1|TRBV10-3|.
CAISVQGYTEAFF
TGTGCCATCAGTGTGCAGGGATACACTGAAGCTTTCTTT
>TRBD1|TRBJ1-2|TRBV18|.
CASSPWTGSRDPNYGYTF
TGTGCCAGCTCACCTTGGACAGGTTCAAGGGATCCAAACTATGGCTACACCTTC
>TRBD1|TRBJ1-1|TRBV6-2/TRBV6-3|.
CASSLRDSGIIAEAFF
TGTGCCAGCAGTTTAAGGGACAGTGGTATTATCGCTGAAGCTTTCTTT
>.|TRBJ1-1|TRBV7-2|.
CASSPQQGTEAFF
TGTGCCAGCAGCCCACAACAGGGAACTGAAGCTTTCTTT
>TRBD1|TRBJ1-5|TRBV5-1|.
CASSSGTENQPQHF
TGCGCCAGCAGCTCCGGGACAGAGAATCAGCCCCAGCATTTT
>TRBD2|TRBJ2-1|TRBV5-1|.
CASSTGLAGFVDEQFF
TGCGCCAGCAGCACCGGACTAGCGGGGTTCGTCGATGAGCAGTTCTTC
>.|TRBJ1-1|TRBV19|.
CASSSDSFGWVTEAFF
TGTGCCAGTAGTAGTGACAGTTTTGGTTGGGTCACTGAAGCTTTCTTT
>TRBD1|TRBJ1-3|TRBV2|few
CASRETGGSGNTIYF
TGTGCCAGCAGGGAAACAGGGGGCTCTGGAAACACCATATATTTT
>TRBD1|TRBJ1-2|TRBV6-5|.
CASSPGQGSSYGYTF
TGTGCCAGCAGCCCCGGACAGGGAAGCAGCTATGGCTACACCTTC
>TRBD2|TRBJ2-3|TRBV10-3|.
CAISESSSGGQVNTDTQYF
TGTGCCATCAGTGAGTCTTCTAGCGGGGGGCAAGTGAATACAGATACGCAGTATTTT
>.|TRBJ1-5|TRBV2|.
CASSATQGQPQHF
TGTGCCAGCAGTGCGACACAGGGTCAGCCCCAGCATTTT
>.|TRBJ2-3|TRBV7-9|.
CASSLIVTDTQYF
TGTGCCAGCAGCTTAATCGTCACAGATACGCAGTATTTT
>.|TRBJ1-1|TRBV7-9|.
CASTRGWELNTEAFF
TGTGCCAGCACCCGGGGATGGGAGTTGAACACTGAAGCTTTCTTT
>.|TRBJ1-2|TRBV7-9|.
CASSLGPGYGYTF
TGTGCCAGCAGCTTAGGACCCGGGTATGGCTACACCTTC
>.|TRBJ1-6|TRBV2|few
CASTQGIHNSPLHF
TGTGCCAGCACCCAGGGGATCCATAATTCACCCCTCCACTTT
>.|TRBJ1-1|TRBV11-3|.
CASSLGTLNTEAFF
TGTGCCAGCAGCTTAGGAACACTGAACACTGAAGCTTTCTTT
>.|TRBJ2-3|TRBV9|.
CASSVASQSTDTQYF
TGTGCCAGCAGCGTAGCCAGTCAGAGCACAGATACGCAGTATTTT
>TRBD1|TRBJ2-1|TRBV5-1|.
CASSFGTGGPSEQFF
TGCGCCAGCAGCTTCGGGACAGGGGGCCCAAGTGAGCAGTTCTTC
>.|TRBJ1-2|TRBV7-9|.
CASSLVGASAYYGYTF
TGTGCCAGCAGCTTAGTAGGGGCTTCCGCGTACTATGGCTACACCTTC
>.|TRBJ2-2|TRBV7-8|.
CASSLAGASTGELFF
TGTGCCAGCAGCTTAGCGGGGGCGTCCACCGGGGAGCTGTTTTTT
>TRBD1|TRBJ1-1|TRBV14|.
CASSQPDRLEAFF
TGTGCCAGCAGCCAACCGGACAGGCTTGAAGCTTTCTTT
>TRBD1|TRBJ2-3|TRBV9|.
CASSTDRGPDTDTQYF
TGTGCCAGCAGCACTGACAGGGGGCCTGACACAGATACGCAGTATTTT
>.|TRBJ1-4|TRBV3-1/TRBV3-2|.
CASSQGARGNEKLFF
TGTGCCAGCAGCCAAGGGGCCAGGGGAAATGAAAAACTGTTTTTT
>TRBD2|TRBJ2-1|TRBV6-4|few
CASSPRTSGGLYNEQFF
TGTGCCAGCAGTCCTCGGACTAGCGGGGGGCTCTACAATGAGCAGTTCTTC
>TRBD1|TRBJ2-1|TRBV14|.
CASSPWTGGAHNEQFF
TGTGCCAGCAGCCCGTGGACAGGGGGCGCCCACAATGAGCAGTTCTTC
>TRBD1|TRBJ2-7|TRBV7-9|.
CASGRQGGEQYF
TGTGCCAGCGGCCGACAGGGCGGAGAGCAGTACTTC
>TRBD1|TRBJ1-1|TRBV14|few
CASSYTTGAYEAFF
TGTGCCAGCAGCTATACGACAGGGGCCTATGAAGCTTTCTTT
>TRBD2|TRBJ2-3|TRBV5-6|.
CASSLGTSGGSTDTQYF
TGTGCCAGCAGCTTGGGGACTAGCGGGGGGTCTACAGATACGCAGTATTTT
>TRBD1|TRBJ2-7|TRBV13|.
CASSLTGQSSYEQYF
TGTGCCAGCAGCTTAACGGGACAGAGCTCCTACGAGCAGTACTTC
>.|TRBJ2-5|TRBV9|.
CASSVGGGETQYF
TGTGCCAGCAGCGTGGGAGGGGGAGAGACCCAGTACTTC
>TRBD2|TRBJ2-1|TRBV25-1|.
CASRGSGGGNSYEQFF
TGTGCCAGCAGAGGGAGCGGGGGGGGAAATTCATATGAGCAGTTCTTC
>TRBD2|TRBJ2-2|TRBV5-4|.
CASSSGAGATGTGELFF
TGTGCCAGCAGCTCAGGAGCGGGGGCCACCGGTACCGGGGAGCTGTTTTTT
>.|TRBJ2-3|TRBV14|.
CASSQDSGRVVLNTQYF
TGTGCCAGCAGCCAAGATTCGGGCAGGGTCGTATTGAATACGCAGTATTTT
>TRBD1|TRBJ1-1|TRBV9|.
CASSAGGLRTEAFF
TGTGCCAGCAGCGCAGGGGGTTTAAGAACTGAAGCTTTCTTT
>.|TRBJ2-5|TRBV11-2|.
CASSLGPRETQYF
TGTGCCAGCAGCTTAGGGCCGAGGGAGACCCAGTACTTC
>.|TRBJ1-4|TRBV10-3|.
CAISAGGNTEKLFF
TGTGCCATCAGTGCGGGGGGGAATACTGAAAAACTGTTTTTT
>TRBD2|TRBJ2-1|TRBV6-5|.
CASSYPGGANEQFF
TGTGCCAGCAGTTACCCGGGGGGGGCCAATGAGCAGTTCTTC
>TRBD1|TRBJ1-4|TRBV4-1|.
CASSQDRRVAGGNEKLFF
TGCGCCAGCAGCCAAGATCGGCGCGTAGCAGGGGGCAATGAAAAACTGTTTTTT
>TRBD2|TRBJ2-2|TRBV7-3|.
CASSPGTSAMELFF
TGTGCCAGCAGCCCCGGGACTAGCGCGATGGAGCTGTTTTTT
>TRBD1|TRBJ1-2|TRBV5-1|.
CASSLGTGGGYGYTF
TGCGCCAGCAGCTTGGGGACAGGGGGCGGCTATGGCTACACCTTC
>.|TRBJ1-1|TRBV7-9|.
CASSLEGGTEAFF
TGTGCCAGCAGCTTAGAAGGGGGCACTGAAGCTTTCTTT
>TRBD1|TRBJ1-6|TRBV5-1|.
CASSLGGQGYSPLHF
TGCGCCAGCAGCTTGGGGGGACAGGGATATTCACCCCTCCACTTT
>TRBD2|TRBJ2-7|TRBV7-2|.
CASTMGGGLEQYF
TGTGCCAGCACCATGGGCGGGGGTCTCGAGCAGTACTTC
>.|TRBJ2-1|TRBV6-2/TRBV6-3|.
CASSYSSHRVSYNEQFF
TGTGCCAGCAGTTACTCGAGTCACAGGGTCTCCTACAATGAGCAGTTCTTC
>TRBD1|TRBJ1-5|TRBV6-5|.
CATGQGSAGQPQHF
TGTGCCACAGGACAGGGGTCGGCCGGACAGCCCCAGCATTTT
>.|TRBJ2-1|TRBV7-9|.
CASSSPGYNEQFF
TGTGCCAGCAGCTCACCGGGATACAATGAGCAGTTCTTC
>.|TRBJ1-5|TRBV6-5|.
CASSYGGASNQPQHF
TGTGCCAGCAGTTACGGGGGGGCCTCCAATCAGCCCCAGCATTTT
>TRBD2|TRBJ2-1|TRBV9|.
CASSVAESGRYSEQFF
TGTGCCAGCAGCGTAGCTGAGAGCGGGAGGTATAGTGAGCAGTTCTTC